This passage covers 28 T cell receptor beta chains from one sample sequenced in a study of T cells in tuberculosis. TCRdb's table, derived via immunoSEQ multiplex PCR, lists solely in-frame clones and lacks some. The repertoire has 25,000 to 30,000 clones, roughly 94% of them found once; the top ten carry 5.5% to 8%. Indicated time point: new active TB diagnosis, blood taken before or within 7 days of starting treatment. Material: PBMCs, obtained at tuberculosis diagnosis. These receptors were taken from an adult with tuberculosis.

In its sample, this clone was seen once. This rearrangement joins TRBV5-1 to TRBJ2-5; TRBD2 matches 7 bases. Germline V lookup: CDR1 SGHRS, CDR2 YFSETQ. The V gene end was trimmed by 0 bases and the J gene end by 5 bases; junction bases not matched to a gene: 4. The CDR3 is made up of 14 amino acids. The CDR3 nucleotides are TGCGCCAGCAGCTTGGAGCGGGGAGTGGAGACCCAGTACTTC. Amino acids: CASSLERGVETQYF.

The chain employs TRBV7-6 and TRBJ2-2; D possibly corresponds to TRBD2 (6 bases). The CDR3 runs to 15 residues. The V and J ends lost 2 bases and 6 bases respectively, with 13 bases between them. Germline V lookup: CDR1 SGHVS, CDR2 FNYEAQ. CDR3: CASSLYGGTAGELFF. Here the CDR3 DNA reads TGTGCCAGCAGCTTATATGGCGGGACGGCCGGGGAGCTGTTTTTT.

CDR3 protein: CAINQGLANTGELFF. DNA of the CDR3: TGTGCCATCAACCAGGGACTAGCGAACACCGGGGAGCTGTTTTTT. This chain joins TRBV10-3 and TRBJ2-2; 8 bases agree with TRBD2. J was trimmed by 0 bases and V by 7 bases; bases with no gene match: 4. The V gene's germline CDR1 is ENHRY and CDR2 SYGVKD. This CDR3 is built from 15 residues.

The chain joins TRBV27 to TRBJ1-5; TRBD1 agrees at 12 bases. CDR1 is MNHEY and CDR2 is SMNVEV in the germline V gene (reference sequence). With V trimmed by 3 bases and J by 5 bases, 2 bases remained unmatched. The CDR3 sequence is 15 residues long. CDR3 DNA: TGTGCCAGCAGTTTCGGGACAGGGGGCGATCAGCCCCAGCATTTT. Its translation is CASSFGTGGDQPQHF.

This sequence joins TRBV6-1 and TRBJ1-3; D unclear. The length of the CDR3 is 15 residues. Per germline, CDR1 MNHNS and CDR2 SASEGT. Trimming took off 3 bases at V and 4 bases at J, with 13 bases between the two ends. CDR3 nucleotide sequence: TGTGCCAGCAGTGAGCGCGGGCTGGGAGGAAACACCATATATTTT. Protein sequence: CASSERGLGGNTIYF.

V gene TRBV7-3 combines with J gene TRBJ2-1; 8 nucleotides match TRBD2. CDR3 length: 14 amino acids. Germline CDR1 SGHTA, CDR2 FQGTGA. V lost 5 bases and J lost 7; bases outside the gene matches: 7. The CDR3 spells CASSLGGLGNEQFF. The CDR3 region has the DNA TGTGCCAGCAGCCTAGGGGGACTAGGGAATGAGCAGTTCTTC.

V is TRBV28 and J is TRBJ2-2, with a weak D call TRBD2 (6 bases). The V and J ends lost 5 bases and 0 bases respectively, with 10 bases between them. Germline CDR1 is MDHEN and CDR2 is SYDVKM. The length of the CDR3 is 15 residues. CDR3 in DNA: TGTGCCAGCAGTACCGGGACTTCGAACACCGGGGAGCTGTTTTTT. Its protein product is CASSTGTSNTGELFF.

CDR3 region: CASSVGADNEKLFF. CDR3 DNA: TGTGCCAGCAGCGTGGGGGCAGATAATGAAAAACTGTTTTTT. The chain employs TRBV9 and TRBJ1-4; maybe TRBD1 (6 bases). This CDR3 contains 14 residues. The ends were cut back, 2 bases at V and 4 bases at J, with 9 bases in the middle. The germline V gene encodes CDR1 SGDLS and CDR2 YYNGEE.

The V call is TRBV5-7, the J call TRBJ2-3, with a possible D match to TRBD1 (6 bases). TRBV5-7 falls under the ORF class, with uncertain function. V lost 8 bases to trimming and J lost 0 bases, with 13 bases between them. The CDR3 sequence is 14 residues long. CDR3 sequence: CASGGGLSTDTQYF. In DNA form, the CDR3 reads TGTGCCAGTGGTGGGGGCCTTAGCACAGATACGCAGTATTTT.

The chain recombines TRBV30 with TRBJ2-1; TRBD2 matches 9 bases. The germline V gene has CDR1 GTSNPN and CDR2 SVGIG (reference sequence). The CDR3 totals 14 residues. With 2 bases clipped from V and 9 bases from J, the junction kept 8 bases outside the gene matches. The CDR3 sequence: CAWSPGLAGIEQFF. The CDR3 region has the DNA TGTGCCTGGAGTCCGGGACTAGCAGGGATTGAGCAGTTCTTC.

This chain joins TRBV4-1 and TRBJ2-2; 9 bases line up with TRBD1. In germline, CDR1 is MGHRA, CDR2 YSYEKL. This CDR3 is 16 amino acids long. V lost 4 bases, J lost 4 bases, and 7 bases stayed unmatched. CDR3 sequence: CASSPYRGPSTGELFF. The CDR3 DNA reads TGCGCCAGCAGCCCCTACAGGGGGCCCAGCACCGGGGAGCTGTTTTTT.

The rearrangement links TRBV18 to TRBJ2-7; no firm D call. Germline CDR1 and CDR2: KGHSH and LQKENI. The CDR3 has 14 amino acids. V was shortened by 5 bases and J by 0 bases, with 11 bases between the two germline ends. The CDR3 sequence is CASSELISSYEQYF. For the CDR3, the DNA is TGTGCCAGCTCAGAACTAATTAGCTCCTACGAGCAGTACTTC.

This chain uses TRBV19 with TRBJ2-5; possibly TRBD1 for D (6 bases). The germline V gene encodes CDR1 LNHDA and CDR2 SQIVND (reference sequence). The V end lost 3 bases, the J end lost 0 bases, and 14 bases lay between the germline ends. The CDR3 covers 16 residues. In nucleotides, the CDR3 is TGTGCCAGTAGTATTGGGTTGGGGGCTCACCAAGAGACCCAGTACTTC. This encodes CASSIGLGAHQETQYF.

Points on this clone: Relative to the germline gene, one junction end is altered; a read error may explain this. The CDR3 DNA sequence: TGTGCCAGCAGTGAAGTAGGGAGCAGTACTGTAGCTTTCTTT. Protein: CASSEVGSSTVAFF. J is TRBJ1-1 and V is TRBV2; D not certain. There are 14 residues in the CDR3. CDR1 SNHLY and CDR2 FYNNEI come from the germline V gene.

The chain links TRBV30 to TRBJ2-7; D unclear. The germline V and J ends were trimmed by 0 bases and 0 bases, with 6 bases remaining between them. This CDR3 comprises 13 residues. Germline V gene data show CDR1 as GTSNPN and CDR2 as SVGIG (reference sequence). This CDR3 reads CAWSVQSSYEQYF. The DNA for the CDR3 is TGTGCCTGGAGTGTACAGTCCTCCTACGAGCAGTACTTC.

The chain combines TRBV10-1 with TRBJ2-1, with D maybe TRBD2 (7 bases). Germline CDR1 WNHNN, CDR2 SYGVQD (reference sequence). This CDR3 has 15 amino acids. Trimming removed 8 bases at V and 4 bases at J, with 18 bases between. The CDR3 DNA reads as TGCGCCAGCTCAAAACGGGGGGCCGGATACAATGAGCAGTTCTTC. Translation gives CASSKRGAGYNEQFF.

The chain links TRBV10-3 to TRBJ2-7; 8 bases fit TRBD1. CDR1 and CDR2 from the germline V gene are ENHRY and SYGVKD. This CDR3 is built from 15 residues. The junction had 7 bases not matched to a gene; V was cut back by 6 bases and J by 0 bases. As DNA, the CDR3 is TGTGCCATCAGCCCAAGGCAGGGGGCCTCCTACGAGCAGTACTTC. Translation: CAISPRQGASYEQYF.

The table lists this clone with a count of one. The V call is TRBV6-5, the J call TRBJ2-1, with D possibly matching TRBD1 (5 bases). The CDR3 contains 13 residues. Trimming left V 6 bases short and J 4 bases short, with 10 bases between. Germline-derived CDR1 and CDR2 are MNHEY and SVGAGI. As DNA, the CDR3 is TGTGCCAGCAGCACTCGACAGTACAATGAGCAGTTCTTC. Translation gives CASSTRQYNEQFF.

In this sample, this clone turned up once. V is TRBV7-8 and J is TRBJ1-2, with D maybe TRBD1 (6 bases). There are 15 residues in the CDR3. The V end lost 0 bases, the J end lost 2 bases, and 10 bases lay between the germline ends. Germline loops: CDR1 SGHVS, CDR2 FQNEAQ. This CDR3 is CASSLATGTNYGYTF. For the CDR3, the DNA is TGTGCCAGCAGCTTAGCAACCGGGACAAACTATGGCTACACCTTC.

The CDR3 sequence is CAISDQSTDTQYF. In DNA, the CDR3 is TGTGCCATCAGTGATCAGAGCACAGATACGCAGTATTTT. The V gene is TRBV10-3, the J gene TRBJ2-3; D gene ambiguous. CDR3 length equals 13 residues. Trimming removed 3 bases at V and 0 bases at J, with 4 bases between. Germline CDR1 reads ENHRY; CDR2 reads SYGVKD.

V is TRBV19 and J is TRBJ2-1; TRBD2 is a possible D gene (7 bases). Trimming shortened V by 4 bases and J by 4 bases, and 29 bases separated the two germline ends. CDR1 and CDR2 from the germline V gene are LNHDA and SQIVND (reference sequence). The CDR3 totals 20 residues. The CDR3 is CASSTVRYREGGLNYNEQFF. For the CDR3, the DNA is TGTGCCAGTAGTACCGTTAGATACAGGGAGGGGGGGCTTAATTACAATGAGCAGTTCTTC. The full variable domain, with the rest looked up from reference TRBV19 and TRBJ2-1, is DGGITQSPKYLFRKEGQNVTLSCEQNLNHDAMYWYRQDPGQGLRLIYYSQIVNDFQKGDIAEGYSVSREKKESFPLTVTSAQKNPTAFYLCASSTVRYREGGLNYNEQFFGPGTRLTVL.

V gene TRBV28 combines with J gene TRBJ2-6, with unresolved D. The CDR3 loop spans 15 amino acids. Germline CDR1 MDHEN, CDR2 SYDVKM. The V and J ends lost 6 bases and 0 bases respectively, with 9 bases between them. The CDR3 loop is CASRPASSGANVLTF. In nucleotides, the CDR3 is TGTGCCAGCAGACCCGCGTCCTCTGGGGCCAACGTCCTGACTTTC.

The rearrangement uses TRBV7-2 and TRBJ1-6, with a weak D call TRBD1 (5 bases). The CDR3 is 17 residues long. CDR1 is SGHTA and CDR2 is FQGNSA in the germline V gene. Trimming removed 6 bases from V and 0 bases from J, with 15 bases in between. CDR3 protein: CASSSSGISSYNSPLHF. The CDR3 DNA follows: TGTGCCAGCAGTTCATCAGGGATTAGCTCCTATAATTCACCCCTCCACTTT.

This chain uses TRBV5-4 with TRBJ2-5, with 9 bases aligning to TRBD1. The CDR3 has 15 amino acids. The germline CDR1 and CDR2 sequences are SGHNT and YYREEE (reference sequence). Germline trimming cut 4 bases from V and 3 bases from J; bases unmatched to any gene: 7. Here the CDR3 DNA reads TGTGCCAGCAGCAAGGACAGGGGTTGGGAAGAGACCCAGTACTTC. As protein: CASSKDRGWEETQYF.

The chain links TRBV10-1 to TRBJ2-1; TRBD1 agrees at 8 bases. The CDR3 runs to 14 residues. The V gene's germline CDR1 is WNHNN and CDR2 SYGVQD (reference sequence). The V and J ends lost 8 bases and 2 bases, in that order; junction bases with no gene match: 5. This CDR3 reads CASDGTGTYNEQFF. In DNA form, the CDR3 reads TGCGCCAGCGATGGGACAGGAACCTACAATGAGCAGTTCTTC.

The chain recombines TRBV27 with TRBJ1-2; D may be TRBD1 (5 bases). The CDR3 spans 14 residues. The V end was cut by 7 bases, the J end by 3 bases, with 15 bases between. Germline CDR1 MNHEY, CDR2 SMNVEV (reference sequence). CDR3 in amino acids: CASNVEGLDYGYTF. CDR3 bases: TGTGCCAGCAACGTAGAGGGACTAGACTATGGCTACACCTTC.

The chain couples TRBV10-1 to TRBJ1-6; a possible D gene is TRBD1 (5 bases). CDR3 length: 17 residues. Germline V lookup: CDR1 WNHNN, CDR2 SYGVQD (reference sequence). V lost 10 bases, J lost 0 bases, and 19 bases lay in between. The CDR3 here is CAIRGGYLSSYNSPLHF. The CDR3 DNA follows: TGCGCCATCCGGGGGGGGTACCTGAGCTCCTATAATTCACCCCTCCACTTT.

The genes are TRBV19 and TRBJ2-5; D remains ambiguous. Germline loops: CDR1 LNHDA, CDR2 SQIVND (reference sequence). With 5 bases removed from V and 5 bases from J, the gap between germline ends came to 18 bases. This CDR3 contains 15 residues. In DNA, the CDR3 is TGTGCCAGTAGTCCCGGTGAGCACCTCAGGGAGACCCAGTACTTC. The encoded protein is CASSPGEHLRETQYF.